The clone carrying this T cell receptor (beta chain) appeared many times. Sample time point: patch test 3, about 24 weeks after DPC sensitization. Treatment indicated: therapeutic diphenylcyclopropenone sensitization with weekly scalp DPC. This specimen belongs to a study of human T cells and chemical hapten exposure. Study-wide background: In the approximately 24-week study, patients were dosed weekly with diphenylcyclopropenone on the scalp throughout. TCR yields per sample varied, mainly owing to small pooled library volume differences.

MiXCR, run by TCRdb on the RACE reads, gives a single entry per CDR3 protein. Among some 79,000 distinct CDR3 sequences listed, 11% were seen once. The source is a woman in her fifties or sixties with alopecia areata. Some clones in this sample may be carry-over from other donors' samples. The sequencing used whole blood, collected in connection with sensitization to the hapten diphenylcyclopropenone (DPC).

The CDR3 sequence: CAWTGPNTGELFF. The CDR3, as DNA: TGTGCCTGGACAGGGCCCAACACCGGGGAGCTGTTTTTT. This rearrangement joins TRBV7-9 to TRBJ2-2; 8 positions agree with TRBD1. This CDR3 comprises 13 residues. Germline lookup yields CDR1 SEHNR and CDR2 FQNEAQ (reference sequence). V shed 11 bases and J 2 bases; nucleotides not matched to a gene: 4. Together with reference TRBV7-9 and TRBJ2-2, the CDR3 gives the full variable domain: DTGVSQNPRHKITKRGQNVTFRCDPISEHNRLYWYRQTLGQGPEFLTYFQNEAQLEKSRLLSDRFSAERPKGSFSTLEIQRTEQGDSAMYLCAWTGPNTGELFFGEGSRLTVL.